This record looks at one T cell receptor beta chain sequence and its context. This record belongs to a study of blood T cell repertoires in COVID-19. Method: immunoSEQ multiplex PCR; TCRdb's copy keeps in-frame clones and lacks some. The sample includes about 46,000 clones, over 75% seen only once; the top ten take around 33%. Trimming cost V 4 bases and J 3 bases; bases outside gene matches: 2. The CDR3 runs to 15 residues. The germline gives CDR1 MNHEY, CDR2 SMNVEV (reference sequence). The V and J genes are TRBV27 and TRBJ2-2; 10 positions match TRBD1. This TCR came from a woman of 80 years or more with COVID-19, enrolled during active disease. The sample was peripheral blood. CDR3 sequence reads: CASSSGTGDTGELFF. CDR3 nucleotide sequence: TGTGCCAGCAGTTCGGGGACAGGGGACACCGGGGAGCTGTTTTTT.